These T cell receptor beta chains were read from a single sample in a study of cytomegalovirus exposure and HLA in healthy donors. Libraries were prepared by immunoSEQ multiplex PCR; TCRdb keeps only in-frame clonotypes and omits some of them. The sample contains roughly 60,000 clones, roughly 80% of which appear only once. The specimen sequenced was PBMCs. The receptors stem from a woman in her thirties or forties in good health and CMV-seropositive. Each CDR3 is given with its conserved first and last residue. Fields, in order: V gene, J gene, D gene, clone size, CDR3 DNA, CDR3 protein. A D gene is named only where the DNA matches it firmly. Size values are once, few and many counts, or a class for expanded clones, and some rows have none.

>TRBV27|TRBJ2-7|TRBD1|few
TGTGCCAGCAGTTTAGATTGGACAGGGACCTACGAGCAGTACTTC
CASSLDWTGTYEQYF
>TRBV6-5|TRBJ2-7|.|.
TGTGCCAGCAGTACGGACGGGAGACCGTACGAGCAGTACTTC
CASSTDGRPYEQYF
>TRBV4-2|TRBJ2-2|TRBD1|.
TGTGCCAGCAGCCAACGACAGGGGGGGAGCGGGGAGCTGTTTTTT
CASSQRQGGSGELFF
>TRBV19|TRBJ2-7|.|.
TGTGCCAGTAGTACCCGCGGAGGGTGGGGGAATCCGATATACGAGCAGTACTTC
CASSTRGGWGNPIYEQYF
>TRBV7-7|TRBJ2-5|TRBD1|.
TGTGCTAGCAGTTCAGCAGGGGGAACCCAAGAGACCCAGTACTTC
CASSSAGGTQETQYF
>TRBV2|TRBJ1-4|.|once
TGTGCCAGCAGTGAAGCGCTTCGTAGTGGGGGGTCAAAACTGTTTTTT
CASSEALRSGGSKLFF
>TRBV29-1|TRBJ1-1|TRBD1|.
TGCAGCGGGCGGGACAGTGAAGCTTTCTTT
CSGRDSEAFF
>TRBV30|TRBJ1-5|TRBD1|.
TGTGCCTGGAGAAGACAGGGGGACGGTCAGCCCCAGCATTTT
CAWRRQGDGQPQHF
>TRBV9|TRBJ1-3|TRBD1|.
TGTGCCAGCAGCCAAGGACAGGGGAGGTCTGGAAACACCATATATTTT
CASSQGQGRSGNTIYF
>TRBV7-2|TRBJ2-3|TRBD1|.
TGTGCCAGCAGCGACACCTTGCAGGGGGGCACAGATACGCAGTATTTT
CASSDTLQGGTDTQYF
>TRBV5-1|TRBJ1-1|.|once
TGCGCCAGCAGCTTGGCGGGGATGAGCACTGAAGCTTTCTTT
CASSLAGMSTEAFF
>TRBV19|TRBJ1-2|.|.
TGTGCCAGTAGTATAGATCTGGATATGGGCCTTTATGGCTACACCTTC
CASSIDLDMGLYGYTF
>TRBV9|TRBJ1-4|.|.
TGTGCCAGCAGCGTAGGACTAACGGGGTATGAAAAACTGTTTTTT
CASSVGLTGYEKLFF
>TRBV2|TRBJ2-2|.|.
TGTGCCAGCAGTGAAGGGAGGAACACCGGGGAGCTGTTTTTT
CASSEGRNTGELFF